The present T cell receptor (beta chain) was sequenced within a study of blood T cells in healthy people across ages. In germline, CDR1 is GTSNPN, CDR2 SVGIG (reference sequence). This CDR3 spans 19 amino acids. The V segment lost 1 base and the J segment 5 bases; nucleotides outside the gene matches: 20. The authors ran a second PCR of about 7 to 12 cycles using a sample-barcoded 5' primer and a J-beta primer mix. One entry per CDR3 protein, called by TCRdb with MiXCR from the 5' RACE reads. The data show hundreds of thousands of distinct CDR3 sequences, around 30% seen once. Material for sequencing was blood. The rearrangement uses TRBV30 and TRBJ2-7; 10 bases map to TRBD2. The source is a woman aged 80 or over in good health. The CDR3 DNA follows: TGTGCCTGGAGTGCACTACGGACTAGCGGAGCTGGGACGGTCCACGAGCAGTACTTC. It translates to CAWSALRTSGAGTVHEQYF.